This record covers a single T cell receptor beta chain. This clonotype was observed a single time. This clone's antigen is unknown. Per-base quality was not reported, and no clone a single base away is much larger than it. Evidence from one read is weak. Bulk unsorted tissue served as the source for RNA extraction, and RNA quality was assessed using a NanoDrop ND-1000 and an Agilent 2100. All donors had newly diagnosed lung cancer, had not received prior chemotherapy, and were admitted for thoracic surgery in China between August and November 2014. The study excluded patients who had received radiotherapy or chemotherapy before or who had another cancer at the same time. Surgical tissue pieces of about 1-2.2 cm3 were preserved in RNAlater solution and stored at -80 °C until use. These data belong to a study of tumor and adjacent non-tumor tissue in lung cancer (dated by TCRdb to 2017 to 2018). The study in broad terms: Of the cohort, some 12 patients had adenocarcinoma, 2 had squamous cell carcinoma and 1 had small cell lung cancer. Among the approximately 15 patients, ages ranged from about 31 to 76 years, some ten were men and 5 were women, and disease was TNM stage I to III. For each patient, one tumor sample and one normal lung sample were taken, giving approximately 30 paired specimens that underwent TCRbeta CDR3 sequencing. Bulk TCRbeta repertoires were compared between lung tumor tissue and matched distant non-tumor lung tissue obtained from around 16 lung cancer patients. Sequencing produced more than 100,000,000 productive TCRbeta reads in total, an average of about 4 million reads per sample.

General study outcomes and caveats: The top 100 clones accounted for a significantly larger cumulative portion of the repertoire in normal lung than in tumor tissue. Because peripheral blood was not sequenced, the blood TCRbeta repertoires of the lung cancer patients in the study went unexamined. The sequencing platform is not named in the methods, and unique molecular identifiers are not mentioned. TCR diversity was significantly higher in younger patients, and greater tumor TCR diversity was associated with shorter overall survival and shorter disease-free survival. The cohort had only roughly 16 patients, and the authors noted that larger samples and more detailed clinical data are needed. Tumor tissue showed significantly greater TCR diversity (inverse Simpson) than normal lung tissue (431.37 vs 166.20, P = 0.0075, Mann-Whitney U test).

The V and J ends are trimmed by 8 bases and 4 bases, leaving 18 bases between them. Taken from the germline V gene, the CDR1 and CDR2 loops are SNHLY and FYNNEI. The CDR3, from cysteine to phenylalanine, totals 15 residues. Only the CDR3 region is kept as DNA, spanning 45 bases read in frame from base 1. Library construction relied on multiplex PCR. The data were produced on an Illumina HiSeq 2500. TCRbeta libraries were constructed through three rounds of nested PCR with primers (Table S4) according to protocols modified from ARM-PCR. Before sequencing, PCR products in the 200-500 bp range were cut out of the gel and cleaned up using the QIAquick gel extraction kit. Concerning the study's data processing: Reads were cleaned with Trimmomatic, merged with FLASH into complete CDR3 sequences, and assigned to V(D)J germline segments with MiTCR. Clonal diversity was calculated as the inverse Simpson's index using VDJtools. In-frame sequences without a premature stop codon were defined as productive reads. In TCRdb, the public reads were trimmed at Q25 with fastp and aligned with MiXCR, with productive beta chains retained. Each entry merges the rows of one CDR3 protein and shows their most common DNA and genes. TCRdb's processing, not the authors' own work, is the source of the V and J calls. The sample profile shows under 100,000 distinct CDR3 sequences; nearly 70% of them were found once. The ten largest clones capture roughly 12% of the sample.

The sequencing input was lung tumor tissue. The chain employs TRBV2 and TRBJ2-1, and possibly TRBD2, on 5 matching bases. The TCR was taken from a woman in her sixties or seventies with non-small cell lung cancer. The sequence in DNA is TGTGCCAGCGGGATGGACTCAGCTAAATACAATGAGCAGTTCTTC. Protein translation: CASGMDSAKYNEQFF.